This T cell receptor beta chain is drawn from a study of memory CD4+ T cells and cytomegalovirus serostatus. Study findings and constraints: CD4+ memory repertoires contained about two fifths of the roughly 160 reported CMV TCRbeta sequences. Suggested: most of the CMV-linked TCR signature lies in CD4+ memory cells.

The sample holds a few counts of this clone. Its antigen is not identified. V shed 3 bases and J shed 5 bases, with 14 bases lying between them. The CDR3 runs 14 residues. Germline lookup yields CDR1 SGHDT and CDR2 YYEEEE. The sort gate was single viable CD3+CD4+CD8-CD45RO+ cells for memory CD4+ T cells. Serum IgG to CMV pp150, pp28, p38 and p52 defined serostatus. In the authors' methods: Out-of-frame sequences were removed, leaving around 2.2 million distinct TCRbeta sequences. TCRdb keeps only in-frame clones here, not all; method: immunoSEQ multiplex PCR. V and J calls and clone size come straight from that table; D and trimming were deduced from the DNA. The sample includes approximately 40,000 clones, approximately 82% of them seen just once.

This chain uses TRBV5-6 with TRBJ1-1, with D uncertain. The specimen was memory CD4+ T cells from blood. The sequence was collected from an adult in good health and CMV-seronegative. DNA for the CDR3: TGTGCCAGCAGCTCCCAGAGATGGTGGACTGAAGCTTTCTTT. It specifies CASSSQRWWTEAFF. Using reference TRBV5-6 and TRBJ1-1 for the parts outside the CDR3, the full variable domain is DAGVTQSPTHLIKTRGQQVTLRCSPKSGHDTVSWYQQALGQGPQFIFQYYEEEERQRGNFPDRFSGHQFPNYSSELNVNALLLGDSALYLCASSSQRWWTEAFFGQGTRLTVV.